A selection of T cell receptor beta chains follows, all from one sample in a study of siplizumab effects on memory and regulatory T cells. Clones were sequenced by immunoSEQ multiplex PCR, and TCRdb holds only the in-frame ones, with some missing. The sample consists of fewer than 120,000 clones, roughly 92% of them appearing once. The sample taken for sequencing was CD4+ T cells sorted from blood. These receptors all come from a human donor in good health. Each CDR3 is given with its conserved first and last residue. The order of the fields is D gene, CDR3 length, V gene, J gene, CDR3 protein, CDR3 DNA. A D gene is named only where the DNA matches it firmly.

>.|14|TRBV7-2|TRBJ2-1
CASSWGSTYNEQFF
TGTGCCAGTTCCTGGGGGAGCACCTACAATGAGCAGTTCTTC
>.|14|TRBV5-1|TRBJ1-1
CASSLVSGSTEAFF
TGCGCCAGCAGCTTGGTTTCGGGGAGCACTGAAGCTTTCTTT
>.|14|TRBV4-2|TRBJ1-4
CASSQASRNEKLFF
TGTGCCAGCAGCCAAGCCAGCCGTAATGAAAAACTGTTTTTT
>TRBD1|18|TRBV4-1|TRBJ2-5
CASSQVGLRDRAVETQYF
TGCGCCAGCAGCCAAGTCGGGCTCCGGGACAGAGCGGTGGAGACCCAGTACTTC
>TRBD1|18|TRBV27|TRBJ1-4
CASSGRQGALLTNEKLFF
TGTGCCAGCAGTGGCCGACAGGGGGCTTTACTAACTAATGAAAAACTGTTTTTT
>.|16|TRBV19|TRBJ1-1
CASRGALYLMNTEAFF
TGTGCCAGCCGAGGGGCCTTATACTTGATGAACACTGAAGCTTTCTTT
>TRBD2|15|TRBV19|TRBJ2-1
CASSTASGGNSEQFF
TGTGCCAGTAGTACGGCTAGCGGGGGGAACAGTGAGCAGTTCTTC
>TRBD1|14|TRBV15|TRBJ1-3
CATSGQGRLGTIYF
TGTGCCACCAGCGGACAGGGGAGGCTGGGCACCATATATTTT
>.|14|TRBV7-6|TRBJ1-1
CASSLGPTNTEAFF
TGTGCCAGCAGCTTGGGTCCTACGAACACTGAAGCTTTCTTT
>.|15|TRBV5-4|TRBJ1-2
CASSSGWGVGYGYTF
TGTGCCAGCAGTTCTGGCTGGGGGGTAGGCTATGGCTACACCTTC